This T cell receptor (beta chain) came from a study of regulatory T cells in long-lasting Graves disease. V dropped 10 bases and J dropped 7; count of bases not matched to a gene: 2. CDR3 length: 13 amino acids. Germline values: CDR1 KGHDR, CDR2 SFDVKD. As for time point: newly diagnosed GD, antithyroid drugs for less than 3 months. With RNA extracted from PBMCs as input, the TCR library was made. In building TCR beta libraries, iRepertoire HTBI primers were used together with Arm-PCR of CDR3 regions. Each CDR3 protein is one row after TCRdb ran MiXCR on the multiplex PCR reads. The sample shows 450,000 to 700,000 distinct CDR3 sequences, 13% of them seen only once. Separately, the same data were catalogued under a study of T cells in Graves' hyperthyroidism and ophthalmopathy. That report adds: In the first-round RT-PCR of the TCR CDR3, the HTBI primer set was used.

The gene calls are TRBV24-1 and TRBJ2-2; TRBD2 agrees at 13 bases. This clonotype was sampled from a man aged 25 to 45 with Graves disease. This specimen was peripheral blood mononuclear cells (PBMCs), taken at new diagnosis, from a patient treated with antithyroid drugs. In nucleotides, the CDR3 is TGTGCCACAAGGACTAGCGGGGGCGGGGAGCTGTTTTTT. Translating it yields CATRTSGGGELFF.